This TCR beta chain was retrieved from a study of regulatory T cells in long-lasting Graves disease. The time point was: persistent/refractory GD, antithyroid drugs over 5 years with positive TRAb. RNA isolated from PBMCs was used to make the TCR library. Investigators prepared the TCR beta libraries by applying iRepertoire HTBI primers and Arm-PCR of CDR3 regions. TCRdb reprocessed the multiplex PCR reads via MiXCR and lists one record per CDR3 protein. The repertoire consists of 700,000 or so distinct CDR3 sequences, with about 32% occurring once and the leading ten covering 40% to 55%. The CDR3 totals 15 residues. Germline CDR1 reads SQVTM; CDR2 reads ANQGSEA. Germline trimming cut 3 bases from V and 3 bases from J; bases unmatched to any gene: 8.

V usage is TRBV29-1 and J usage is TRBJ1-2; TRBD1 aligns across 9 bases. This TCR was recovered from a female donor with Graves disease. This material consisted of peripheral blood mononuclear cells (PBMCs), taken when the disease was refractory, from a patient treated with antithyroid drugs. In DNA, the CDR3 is TGCAGCGTTGATAAGGGGACAGGGTTTGACTATGGCTACACCTTC. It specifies CSVDKGTGFDYGYTF.